The 11 T cell receptor beta chains below come from one sample, sequenced in a study of beta chain features in type 1 diabetes. Reverse transcription of all isolated RNA meant that expressed TCRB transcripts were sequenced. Data came from immunoSEQ multiplex PCR; TCRdb stores just in-frame clones and leaves some out. This sample carries roughly 140,000 clones, 7.5% to 10% of them seen once, and the ten largest clones take 0.55% to 0.75%. The sequenced material came from central memory CD4+ T cells from blood. The receptors stem from a young man in good health.

A few counts support this clone. The chain is built from TRBV11-1 and TRBJ2-6, with D perhaps TRBD1 (6 bases). V shed 5 bases and J shed 0 bases, with 11 bases lying between them. The germline gives CDR1 SGHAT, CDR2 FQDESV (reference sequence). The length of the CDR3 is 16 residues. The CDR3 sequence is CASSGTPRSGANVLTF. Written as DNA, the CDR3 is TGTGCCAGCAGCGGGACACCTCGCTCTGGGGCCAACGTCCTGACTTTC.

The chain recombines TRBV27 with TRBJ1-5; D ambiguous. V lost 3 bases, J lost 5 bases, and 11 bases lay in between. CDR3 size: 14 residues. Per germline, CDR1 MNHEY and CDR2 SMNVEV (reference sequence). The CDR3 is CASSLEGNDQPQHF. The CDR3 nucleotides are TGTGCCAGCAGTTTGGAGGGTAACGATCAGCCCCAGCATTTT.

The rearrangement uses TRBV15 and TRBJ2-1, with TRBD2 matching over 10 bases. The CDR3 extends over 16 amino acids. V trimming: 0 bases; J trimming: 7 bases; junction bases outside the gene matches: 6. Germline V gene lookup returns CDR1 LNHNV and CDR2 YYDKDF (reference sequence). This chain's CDR3 is CATSRDRLAGVNEQFF. The CDR3 nucleotides are TGTGCCACCAGCAGAGATCGGCTAGCGGGGGTTAATGAGCAGTTCTTC.

This clone was observed a handful of times. V usage is TRBV7-3 and J usage is TRBJ2-5; 10 bases line up with TRBD1. V gave up 0 bases and J gave up 3 bases; unmatched junction bases: 1. Germline-derived CDR1 and CDR2 are SGHTA and FQGTGA. This CDR3 has 15 amino acids. CDR3 protein: CASSLTGQGKETQYF. As DNA, the CDR3 is TGTGCCAGCAGCTTAACGGGACAGGGGAAAGAGACCCAGTACTTC.

This chain connects TRBV30 to TRBJ1-1; 8 bases map to TRBD1. CDR3 length: 14 residues. The germline CDR1 and CDR2 sequences are GTSNPN and SVGIG (reference sequence). Trimming at V came to 5 bases and at J to 7 bases, leaving 12 bases not matched to a gene. The CDR3 loop reads CAWGQGKASIEAFF. CDR3 in DNA: TGTGCCTGGGGACAGGGTAAAGCGTCTATTGAAGCTTTCTTT. Full variable domain (rest looked up from reference TRBV30 and TRBJ1-1): SQTIHQWPATLVQPVGSPLSLECTVEGTSNPNLYWYRQAAGRGLQLLFYSVGIGQISSEVPQNLSASRPQDRQFILSSKKLLLSDSGFYLCAWGQGKASIEAFFGQGTRLTVV.

This clone was detected only a few times. CDR3: CASSDRDRVKNYGYTF. DNA of the CDR3: TGTGCCAGCAGTGATCGGGACAGGGTAAAAAACTATGGCTACACCTTC. The rearrangement uses TRBV6-1 and TRBJ1-2; the match to TRBD1 covers 9 bases. The CDR3 spans 16 residues. Germline V gene lookup returns CDR1 MNHNS and CDR2 SASEGT. Unmatched junction bases numbered 7, after V lost 3 bases and J lost 2 bases.

This clone came up a few times. The rearrangement links TRBV10-3 to TRBJ1-5, with TRBD1 identical over 11 bases. This CDR3 spans 15 amino acids. Germline values: CDR1 ENHRY, CDR2 SYGVKD. Losses at the gene ends were 4 bases for V and 3 bases for J; bases not matched to a gene: 2. The CDR3 coding sequence is TGTGCCATCAGTGGGACAGGGGGCACCAATCAGCCCCAGCATTTT. This gives the protein CAISGTGGTNQPQHF.

This clone was seen a handful of times. This rearrangement joins TRBV4-3 to TRBJ2-7; D is uncertain. V was trimmed by 8 bases and J by 2 bases, leaving 13 bases between them. Germline V gives CDR1 LGHNA, CDR2 YSLEER. This CDR3 contains 13 residues. Here the CDR3 reads CASGQHEAYEQYF. Written as DNA, the CDR3 is TGCGCCAGCGGGCAGCACGAAGCCTACGAGCAGTACTTC.

The rearrangement joins TRBV6-5 to TRBJ1-6, with unresolved D. Germline loops: CDR1 MNHEY, CDR2 SVGAGI. This CDR3 has 14 residues. V shed 0 bases and J shed 7 bases, with 7 bases lying between them. Here the CDR3 reads CASSYSTGNSPLHF. The CDR3 DNA reads TGTGCCAGCAGTTACTCGACGGGGAATTCACCCCTCCACTTT.

This clone was found many times. The genes are TRBV30 and TRBJ2-7; weak D call: TRBD1 (7 bases). Trimming stripped 7 bases from V and 4 bases from J, with 17 bases between. This CDR3 region has 13 residues. Germline values: CDR1 GTSNPN, CDR2 SVGIG (reference sequence). The CDR3 spells CASEGTAPYEQYF. DNA of the CDR3: TGTGCCTCGGAGGGGACAGCTCCATACGAGCAGTACTTC.

The chain couples TRBV7-6 to TRBJ2-7; 8 bases align to TRBD1. CDR3 size: 14 residues. CDR1 and CDR2 from the germline V gene are SGHVS and FNYEAQ. V shed 5 bases and J 2 bases; nucleotides not matched to a gene: 5. CDR3 sequence reads: CASSMGQDTYEQYF. The CDR3 DNA is TGTGCCAGCAGCATGGGACAGGACACCTACGAGCAGTACTTC.